This T cell receptor beta chain was sequenced in a study of blood T cell repertoires in COVID-19. The wider study: Some COVID-19 samples were acute and others convalescent; all came from the United States, Italy and Spain.

Germline V lookup: CDR1 KGHSH, CDR2 LQKENI. The germline V and J ends were trimmed by 3 bases and 0 bases, with 14 bases remaining between them. The CDR3 consists of 16 residues. TCRdb's table, derived via immunoSEQ multiplex PCR, lists solely in-frame clones and lacks some. The sample holds about 120,000 clones, 70% to 85% seen once. The sequence derives from a man in his fifties with acute or convalescent COVID-19. J is TRBJ1-2 and V is TRBV18, with D hard to call. Sequencing was done on a sample of peripheral blood. The CDR3 DNA sequence: TGTGCCAGCTCACCGCAGAGCAGGCCCGCTAACTATGGCTACACCTTC. It yields the protein CASSPQSRPANYGYTF.